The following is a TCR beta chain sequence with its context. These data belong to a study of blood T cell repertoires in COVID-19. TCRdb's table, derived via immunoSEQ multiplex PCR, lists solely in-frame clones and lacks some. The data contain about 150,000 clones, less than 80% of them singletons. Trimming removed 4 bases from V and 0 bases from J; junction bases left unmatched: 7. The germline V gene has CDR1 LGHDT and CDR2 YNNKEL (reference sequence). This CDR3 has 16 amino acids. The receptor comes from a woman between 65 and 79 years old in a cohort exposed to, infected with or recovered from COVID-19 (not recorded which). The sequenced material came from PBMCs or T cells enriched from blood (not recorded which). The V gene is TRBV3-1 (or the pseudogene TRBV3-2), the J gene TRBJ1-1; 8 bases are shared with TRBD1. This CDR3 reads CASSPRGRELNTEAFF. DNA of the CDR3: TGTGCCAGCAGCCCCAGGGGGCGGGAATTGAACACTGAAGCTTTCTTT.